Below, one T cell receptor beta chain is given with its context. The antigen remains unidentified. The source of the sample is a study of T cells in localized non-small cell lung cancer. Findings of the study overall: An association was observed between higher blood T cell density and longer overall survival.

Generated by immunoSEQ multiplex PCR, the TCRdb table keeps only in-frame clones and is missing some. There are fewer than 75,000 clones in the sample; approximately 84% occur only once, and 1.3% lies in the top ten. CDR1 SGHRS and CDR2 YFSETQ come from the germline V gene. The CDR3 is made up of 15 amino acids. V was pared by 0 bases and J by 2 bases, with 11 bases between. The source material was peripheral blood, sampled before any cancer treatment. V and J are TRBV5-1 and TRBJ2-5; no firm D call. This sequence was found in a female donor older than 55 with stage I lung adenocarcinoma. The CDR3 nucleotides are TGCGCCAGCAGCTTGGCCATTAGCTCTCAAGAGACCCAGTACTTC. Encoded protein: CASSLAISSQETQYF.